The 18 T cell receptor beta chains in this list originate from one sample, sequenced in a study of cytomegalovirus exposure and HLA in healthy donors. The PCR ran on 60 Vbeta and 13 Jbeta primers. Generated by immunoSEQ multiplex PCR, the TCRdb table keeps only in-frame clones and is missing some. The repertoire consists of approximately 150,000 clones, with approximately 70% occurring once and the leading ten covering 2.5% to 3%. The specimen was PBMCs. The receptor source for this set is a woman aged 40 to 49 in good health and CMV-seropositive.

The chain combines TRBV4-2 with TRBJ1-4; 8 bases are shared with TRBD1. The J segment lost 2 bases and the V segment lost 4 bases, leaving 6 bases of the junction unmatched. The CDR3 sequence is 16 residues long. Germline V gene lookup returns CDR1 LGHNA and CDR2 YNFKEQ. CDR3 region: CASSRDQGATNEKLFF. The CDR3 region has the DNA TGTGCCAGCAGCCGAGATCAGGGGGCGACTAATGAAAAACTGTTTTTT.

There are a few counts of this clone. The V and J genes are TRBV19 and TRBJ1-3; no firm D call. This CDR3 is built from 15 residues. In germline, CDR1 is LNHDA, CDR2 SQIVND (reference sequence). With 5 bases removed from V and 3 bases from J, the gap between germline ends came to 14 bases. The CDR3 loop is CASSAQREFGNTIYF. The CDR3 nucleotides are TGTGCCAGTAGTGCCCAGCGAGAGTTTGGAAACACCATATATTTT.

This chain uses TRBV6-5 with TRBJ2-3; no clear D gene. Trimming left V 0 bases short and J 0 bases short, with 7 bases between. Germline V CDR1 and CDR2: MNHEY, SVGAGI. This CDR3 has 15 amino acids. The CDR3 DNA reads as TGTGCCAGCAGTTACTCGGTCAGGAGCACAGATACGCAGTATTTT. It codes for CASSYSVRSTDTQYF.

This chain connects TRBV6-6 to TRBJ2-5; 8 bases are a match to TRBD2. Germline CDR1 and CDR2: MNHNY and SVGAGI (reference sequence). Trimming took 6 bases from V and 11 from J; bases not matched to a gene: 14. This CDR3 is built from 14 residues. The CDR3 reads CASRVYPGTREQYF. CDR3 sequence (DNA): TGTGCCAGCAGAGTCTATCCCGGGACTAGAGAGCAGTACTTC.

The genes are TRBV28 and TRBJ2-7, with D possibly matching TRBD1 (6 bases). This CDR3 comprises 15 residues. Germline CDR1 and CDR2: MDHEN and SYDVKM. The V gene lost 6 bases and the J gene lost 1 base, with 16 bases spanning the gap. The CDR3 DNA follows: TGTGCCAGCAGCCCCCAGGGGAGTGTTTCCTACGAGCAGTACTTC. As protein: CASSPQGSVSYEQYF.

V usage is TRBV28 and J usage is TRBJ1-1; 8 bases agree with TRBD1. V trimming: 7 bases; J trimming: 1 base; junction bases outside the gene matches: 11. Germline V gene lookup returns CDR1 MDHEN and CDR2 SYDVKM. The CDR3 is made up of 16 amino acids. CDR3 in DNA: TGTGCCAGCAAAATCCCCTCCGGGACAGGGAACACTGAAGCTTTCTTT. As protein: CASKIPSGTGNTEAFF.

With respect to this clone: This probably arose from a read error, given a far larger clone one base away. The sample has other DNA sequences that encode this CDR3 too. The chain is built from TRBV4-1 and TRBJ1-4; possibly TRBD1 for D (5 bases). The V end lost 1 base, the J end lost 8 bases, and 8 bases lay between the germline ends. The CDR3 is 13 amino acids. Germline V gives CDR1 MGHRA, CDR2 YSYEKL. The chain's CDR3 is CASSQGGREKLFF. For the CDR3, the DNA is TGCGCCAGCAGCCAAGGGGGGAGGGAAAAACTGTTTTTT.

The chain is built from TRBV2 and TRBJ2-1, with D perhaps matching TRBD2 (5 bases). Trimming took off 3 bases at V and 6 bases at J, with 12 bases between the two ends. Germline loops: CDR1 SNHLY, CDR2 FYNNEI. CDR3 length: 14 residues. The CDR3: CASSDYGRGNEQFF. Here the CDR3 DNA reads TGTGCCAGCAGTGATTATGGGAGAGGCAATGAGCAGTTCTTC.

The chain uses TRBV7-9 and TRBJ1-5; 7 bases match TRBD1. Germline-derived CDR1 and CDR2 are SEHNR and FQNEAQ (reference sequence). The CDR3 totals 13 residues. V lost 3 bases and J lost 5; bases outside the gene matches: 1. The CDR3 reads CASSFGQDQPQHF. In nucleotides, the CDR3 is TGTGCCAGCAGCTTTGGACAGGATCAGCCCCAGCATTTT.

The chain employs TRBV7-6 and TRBJ2-7, with TRBD2 matching over 9 bases. V shed 1 base and J 0 bases; nucleotides not matched to a gene: 16. The germline gives CDR1 SGHVS, CDR2 FNYEAQ. The CDR3 loop spans 20 amino acids. The CDR3 DNA reads TGTGCCAGCAGCTTAGTCCAAGCGGGGGGAATACCAACGAGCTCCTACGAGCAGTACTTC. Translation: CASSLVQAGGIPTSSYEQYF.

The CDR3 region is CASSPPSGNSYNEQFF. Here the CDR3 DNA reads TGCGCCAGCAGCCCACCTAGCGGGAACTCCTACAATGAGCAGTTCTTC. This chain uses TRBV4-1 with TRBJ2-1, with TRBD2 identical over 9 bases. Germline-derived CDR1 and CDR2 are MGHRA and YSYEKL. The CDR3 has 16 residues. Germline trimming cut 4 bases from V and 0 bases from J; bases unmatched to any gene: 4.

This clone was picked up a small number of times. The chain joins TRBV19 to TRBJ2-5, with 7 positions matching TRBD2. Germline V CDR1 and CDR2: LNHDA, SQIVND (reference sequence). With 4 bases clipped from V and 0 bases from J, the junction kept 5 bases outside the gene matches. The CDR3 covers 15 residues. CDR3 protein: CASSKSSGYQETQYF. The CDR3 DNA reads TGTGCCAGTAGTAAAAGTAGCGGGTACCAAGAGACCCAGTACTTC.

The rearrangement joins TRBV5-4 to TRBJ2-7; unclear D gene. V lost 1 base, J lost 5 bases, and 7 bases lay in between. CDR1 is SGHNT and CDR2 is YYREEE in the germline V gene (reference sequence). The CDR3 runs 12 residues. CDR3 region: CASSLTQNEQYF. For the CDR3, the DNA is TGTGCCAGCAGCTTGACGCAGAACGAGCAGTACTTC.

The V gene is TRBV7-2, the J gene TRBJ1-5; TRBD1 matches at 7 bases. The CDR3 runs 15 residues. Losses at the gene ends were 1 base for V and 3 bases for J; bases not matched to a gene: 3. Germline CDR1 SGHTA, CDR2 FQGNSA. CDR3: CASSLGQGPNQPQHF. The CDR3 DNA reads TGTGCCAGCAGCTTAGGACAGGGACCCAATCAGCCCCAGCATTTT.

The J gene is TRBJ2-7, the V gene TRBV7-2, with 9 nucleotides matching TRBD1. The junction had 6 bases not matched to a gene; V was cut back by 3 bases and J by 3 bases. CDR1 and CDR2 from the germline V gene are SGHTA and FQGNSA. This CDR3 has 15 residues. The CDR3: CASSFSRTGDYEQYF. The CDR3 DNA follows: TGTGCCAGCAGCTTTTCTCGGACAGGGGACTACGAGCAGTACTTC. Filled out from reference TRBV7-2 and TRBJ2-7, the complete variable domain reads GAGVSQSPSNKVTEKGKDVELRCDPISGHTALYWYRQSLGQGLEFLIYFQGNSAPDKSGLPSDRFSAERTGGSVSTLTIQRTQQEDSAVYLCASSFSRTGDYEQYFGPGTRLTVT.

The rearrangement joins TRBV7-2 to TRBJ2-5; possible D gene TRBD1, 6 bases. The germline V and J ends were trimmed by 5 bases and 0 bases, with 10 bases remaining between them. CDR3 length: 14 amino acids. Germline V gives CDR1 SGHTA, CDR2 FQGNSA. The CDR3, as DNA: TGTGCCAGCAGCAAGACAGGATACCAAGAGACCCAGTACTTC. Translated: CASSKTGYQETQYF.

This clone occurred a few times. One end of the junction does not line up with germline, which may come from a read error. V is TRBV7-7 and J is TRBJ2-1; 12 bases align to TRBD2. The germline CDR1 and CDR2 sequences are SSHAT and FNYEAQ (reference sequence). This CDR3 contains 15 residues. CDR3 coding DNA: TGTGCTAGCAGCCAAGGACTAGCGGGGATCAATGAGCAGTTCTTC. This gives the protein CASSQGLAGINEQFF.

This clone was found a few times. V gene TRBV14 combines with J gene TRBJ2-7; TRBD1 might be the D (5 bases). V lost 0 bases to trimming and J lost 7 bases, with 16 bases between them. This CDR3 spans 15 amino acids. The germline V gene has CDR1 SGHDN and CDR2 FVKESK. CDR3 sequence reads: CASSQDGAVLREQYF. CDR3 sequence (DNA): TGTGCCAGCAGCCAAGATGGGGCCGTACTGAGAGAGCAGTACTTC.